The rows below give T cell receptor beta chains drawn from one sample of a study of neoadjuvant anti-PD-1 for oral cavity cancer. Some clones are missing from TCRdb's copy, which holds only in-frame ones; the method was immunoSEQ multiplex PCR. Found here are nearly 15,000 clones, about 36% of them singletons; the top ten hold 39%. Sequences were derived from tumor tissue, sampled after nivolumab (anti-PD-1) treatment. These receptors all stem from a person aged 35 to 85 with oral cavity squamous cell carcinoma. The CDR3 runs from the conserved cysteine through the conserved F or W. The D gene is left open where the match is weak. Only part of the rows carry a size: once, few, many, or a class if the clone is expanded.

abundance | j_gene | v_gene | len | d_gene | CDR3aa | CDR3nt
- | TRBJ2-6 | TRBV2 | 16 | TRBD1 | CASRLQGDSGANVLTF | TGTGCCAGCAGGCTCCAGGGGGACTCTGGGGCCAACGTCCTGACTTTC
few | TRBJ1-2 | TRBV27 | 14 | - | CASSSRAGGYGYTF | TGTGCCAGCAGTTCCCGTGCGGGGGGCTATGGCTACACCTTC
- | TRBJ1-5 | TRBV6-6 | 15 | - | CASSYGRPSNQPQHF | TGTGCCAGCAGTTACGGCAGGCCCAGCAATCAGCCCCAGCATTTT
- | TRBJ1-2 | TRBV7-8 | 13 | TRBD1 | CASRGQGANGYTF | TGTGCCAGCAGGGGACAGGGGGCAAATGGCTACACCTTC
few | TRBJ2-1 | TRBV4-2 | 15 | - | CASSQETTRVYEQFF | TGTGCCAGCAGCCAAGAGACCACCAGGGTCTATGAGCAGTTCTTC
- | TRBJ2-1 | TRBV4-3 | 12 | - | CASSQARSEQFF | TGCGCCAGCAGCCAAGCGAGGAGTGAGCAGTTCTTC
- | TRBJ2-5 | TRBV7-3 | 15 | - | CASSLTRDGSGTQYF | TGTGCCAGCAGCTTAACCAGGGATGGTTCGGGGACCCAGTACTTC
- | TRBJ2-7 | TRBV6-5 | 13 | - | CASSLVLAYEQYF | TGTGCCAGCAGTTTAGTGCTAGCCTACGAGCAGTACTTC
- | TRBJ2-7 | TRBV11-2 | 15 | - | CASSLGRTATYEQYF | TGTGCCAGCAGCTTAGGGCGGACAGCAACCTACGAGCAGTACTTC
- | TRBJ1-1 | TRBV4-3 | 16 | - | CASSQDPFRGNTEAFF | TGCGCCAGCAGCCAAGATCCCTTCAGGGGGAACACTGAAGCTTTCTTT
few | TRBJ2-1 | TRBV11-2 | 15 | TRBD2 | CASSLLAGGPNEQFF | TGTGCCAGCAGTCTATTAGCGGGGGGGCCCAATGAGCAGTTCTTC
- | TRBJ1-6 | TRBV6-1 | 13 | - | CASSEVDNSPLHF | TGTGCCAGCAGTGAAGTAGATAATTCACCCCTCCACTTT
few | TRBJ1-2 | TRBV6-1 | 14 | TRBD1 | CASSDRGLNYGYTF | TGTGCCAGCAGTGACAGGGGGCTAAACTATGGCTACACCTTC
medium-sized | TRBJ1-6 | TRBV2 | 14 | - | CASSVEGVNSPLHF | TGTGCCAGCAGTGTTGAGGGGGTCAATTCACCCCTCCACTTT
- | TRBJ2-3 | TRBV28 | 14 | - | CASSFDTKQDTQYF | TGTGCCAGCAGTTTCGACACGAAGCAGGATACGCAGTATTTT
- | TRBJ2-3 | TRBV7-2 | 12 | - | CASSLGRQAQYF | TGTGCCAGCAGCTTAGGGCGGCAAGCGCAGTATTTT
- | TRBJ2-1 | TRBV7-2 | 15 | - | CASSLEGTSFNEQFF | TGTGCCAGCAGCTTAGAAGGGACCTCCTTCAATGAGCAGTTCTTC
many | TRBJ2-1 | TRBV9 | 14 | - | CASSVVDAKNEQFF | TGTGCCAGCAGCGTAGTGGACGCCAAGAATGAGCAGTTCTTC
few | TRBJ2-2 | TRBV6-5 | 15 | TRBD2 | CASKTGGSHTGELFF | TGTGCCAGCAAGACGGGGGGGTCTCACACCGGGGAGCTGTTTTTT
- | TRBJ2-1 | TRBV30 | 13 | TRBD2 | CAWSVGGNNEQFF | TGTGCCTGGAGTGTGGGGGGGAACAATGAGCAGTTCTTC
few | TRBJ1-2 | TRBV5-1 | 15 | TRBD1 | CASSPDLGTGEGYTF | TGCGCCAGCAGCCCGGATTTGGGGACAGGGGAGGGCTACACCTTC
- | TRBJ1-5 | TRBV18 | 17 | TRBD1 | CASSPSRGQGRDQPQHF | TGTGCCAGCTCACCATCTCGAGGACAGGGAAGGGATCAGCCCCAGCATTTT
few | TRBJ1-4 | TRBV10-2 | 15 | - | CASSDGKKYNEKLFF | TGCGCCAGCAGTGATGGCAAGAAATATAATGAAAAACTGTTTTTT
- | TRBJ2-7 | TRBV21-1 | 19 | - | CASSTPFRGQGILLHEQYF | TGTGCCAGCAGCACGCCCTTCCGAGGACAGGGGATATTGCTACACGAGCAGTACTTC
- | TRBJ1-6 | TRBV28 | 13 | - | CASRRLYNSPLHF | TGTGCCAGCCGGCGGCTCTATAATTCACCCCTCCACTTT
- | TRBJ2-7 | TRBV7-9 | 13 | - | CASSYTGGYEQYF | TGTGCCAGCAGTTATACCGGGGGCTACGAGCAGTACTTC
many | TRBJ2-6 | TRBV4-3 | 19 | TRBD1 | CASSQDEGASSSGANVLTF | TGCGCCAGCAGCCAAGATGAGGGGGCCTCTAGCTCTGGGGCCAACGTCCTGACTTTC
few | TRBJ2-1 | TRBV19 | 17 | TRBD1 | CASSIRRGQGVRDEQFF | TGTGCCAGTAGTATAAGAAGGGGCCAGGGGGTGCGGGATGAGCAGTTCTTC
- | TRBJ1-4 | TRBV6-6 | 15 | TRBD1 | CASSYNWQGAEKLFF | TGTGCCAGCAGTTACAATTGGCAGGGGGCAGAAAAACTGTTTTTT
few | TRBJ1-2 | TRBV15 | 15 | - | CATSRDPSGVYGYTF | TGTGCCACCAGCAGAGATCCCTCAGGGGTCTATGGCTACACCTTC
few | TRBJ1-1 | TRBV6-5 | 13 | - | CASSLQGSLEAFF | TGTGCCAGCAGTCTGCAGGGGAGCCTTGAAGCTTTCTTT
once | TRBJ1-1 | TRBV2 | 14 | - | CASSDEGMNTEAFF | TGTGCCAGCAGTGATGAGGGTATGAACACTGAAGCTTTCTTT
- | TRBJ1-2 | TRBV6-1 | 15 | TRBD1 | CASSTFLQGAHGYTF | TGTGCCAGCAGTACCTTTCTACAGGGGGCGCATGGCTACACCTTC
- | TRBJ2-5 | TRBV5-4 | 15 | TRBD1 | CASSLDRGRQETQYF | TGTGCCAGCAGCTTGGACAGGGGGCGACAAGAGACCCAGTACTTC
many | TRBJ1-4 | TRBV5-4 | 13 | - | CASSHRNNEKLFF | TGTGCCAGCAGCCACCGGAATAATGAAAAACTGTTTTTT
- | TRBJ2-1 | TRBV14 | 15 | TRBD2 | CASSRGGGFYNEQFF | TGTGCCAGCAGCCGTGGCGGGGGTTTCTACAATGAGCAGTTCTTC
- | TRBJ2-3 | TRBV5-4 | 17 | TRBD2 | CASSLTGGLGLADTQYF | TGTGCCAGCAGCTTGACCGGGGGACTAGGGTTGGCAGATACGCAGTATTTT
few | TRBJ2-7 | TRBV30 | 16 | - | CAWNRDSELFSYEQYF | TGTGCCTGGAACCGGGACTCTGAACTTTTCTCCTACGAGCAGTACTTC
few | TRBJ1-4 | TRBV5-4 | 13 | TRBD1 | CASSSKDRAKLFF | TGTGCCAGCAGCTCAAAGGACAGGGCTAAACTGTTTTTT
- | TRBJ1-1 | TRBV7-2 | 15 | - | CASSLERQANTEAFF | TGTGCCAGCAGCTTAGAAAGGCAAGCGAACACTGAAGCTTTCTTT
few | TRBJ2-5 | TRBV7-9 | 15 | - | CASSLTRDGSGTQYF | TGTGCCAGCAGCTTAACCAGGGATGGTTCGGGGACCCAGTACTTC
- | TRBJ1-2 | TRBV4-3 | 14 | - | CASSKAREDYGYTF | TGCGCCAGCAGCAAAGCTAGGGAAGACTATGGCTACACCTTC
- | TRBJ1-2 | TRBV5-4 | 15 | - | CASSLDGQINYGYTF | TGTGCCAGCAGCTTAGATGGACAGATCAACTATGGCTACACCTTC
- | TRBJ2-3 | TRBV9 | 15 | - | CASSAVSGATDTQYF | TGTGCCAGCAGCGCCGTTAGTGGGGCGACAGATACGCAGTATTTT
- | TRBJ2-3 | TRBV10-2 | 15 | TRBD2 | CASQRRRGALDTQYF | TGCGCCAGTCAACGGAGGCGGGGGGCCTTAGATACGCAGTATTTT
- | TRBJ1-6 | TRBV6-1 | 14 | - | CASTGQRTNSPLHF | TGTGCCAGTACCGGACAACGGACGAATTCACCCCTCCACTTT
- | TRBJ1-1 | TRBV5-4 | 15 | TRBD1 | CASSTGTGVGTEAFF | TGTGCCAGCAGCACCGGGACAGGGGTCGGCACTGAAGCTTTCTTT
- | TRBJ2-3 | TRBV4-2 | 15 | TRBD1 | CASSQGQGVSDTQYF | TGTGCCAGCAGCCAAGGACAGGGGGTATCAGATACGCAGTATTTT
- | TRBJ1-2 | TRBV2 | 13 | - | CASSEGEYYGYTF | TGTGCCAGCAGTGAGGGGGAATACTATGGCTACACCTTC
- | TRBJ2-2 | TRBV5-1 | 15 | - | CASSLALGDTGELFF | TGCGCCAGCAGCTTGGCCCTGGGGGACACCGGGGAGCTGTTTTTT
- | TRBJ2-3 | TRBV5-5 | 16 | - | CASSLAGGKPGDTQYF | TGTGCCAGCAGCTTGGCGGGCGGGAAACCCGGAGATACGCAGTATTTT